This entry is about one T cell receptor (beta chain). Antigen unknown. Sequencing libraries for TCR beta were prepared with iRepertoire HTBI primers and Arm-PCR of CDR3 regions. TCRdb processed the multiplex PCR reads anew with MiXCR; each CDR3 protein has one entry. The sample has approximately 350,000 distinct CDR3 sequences, roughly 17% seen once; the top ten hold roughly a fifth. The data are from a study of regulatory T cells in long-lasting Graves disease. Study information: Patients with new Graves' disease had used antithyroid drugs below 3 months. Broader study findings: Favoring TRBV28, TRBJ1-2 and TRBJ2-5 was a feature seen in persistent disease.

Looked up from germline, CDR1 is KGHDR and CDR2 is SFDVKD. The CDR3 runs 15 residues. V was shortened by 9 bases and J by 2 bases, with 16 bases between the two germline ends. Time point indicated: newly diagnosed GD, antithyroid drugs for less than 3 months. The TCR library was made from RNA that had been extracted from PBMCs in TRIzol. The data also belong to a second study, concerning T cells in Graves' hyperthyroidism and ophthalmopathy. That report adds: HTBI primers were the set used in a first-round RT-PCR of the TCR CDR3. Expanded thyroid clonotypes (above 0.001) were mostly also found in blood.

The chain is built from TRBV24-1 and TRBJ2-1; tentatively, D is TRBD1 (6 bases). This TCR came from a woman younger than 35 with Graves disease. The source material was peripheral blood mononuclear cells (PBMCs), sampled at new diagnosis, from a patient treated with antithyroid drugs. CDR3 sequence (DNA): TGTGCCACCGCACAGACAGGAACCACCTACAATGAGCAGTTCTTC. This gives the protein CATAQTGTTYNEQFF.